This T cell receptor beta chain was found in a study of Graves' ophthalmopathy and Graves' hyperthyroidism. Study information: The study drew peripheral blood at initial diagnosis, before any treatment. Study results and limitations: A model built from 13 signatures distinguished ophthalmopathy from stable hyperthyroidism with about 86% sensitivity and 81.08% specificity. Most clonotypes expanded in thyroid above 0.001 frequency were present in blood too.

At least ten counts were recorded for this clonotype. Its antigen is as yet unknown. The CDR3 length is 16 residues. V lost 5 bases and J lost 3, with 19 bases in between. Germline values: CDR1 MNHNS, CDR2 SASEGT. Amplification from RNA transcripts yielded the TCR beta CDR3 regions. An initial RT-PCR round employing HTBI primers preceded a second-round multiplex PCR. MiXCR, run by TCRdb on the multiplex PCR reads, gives a single entry per CDR3 protein. The sample contains hundreds of thousands of distinct CDR3 sequences, 20% to 25% of which appear only once. The gene calls are TRBV6-1 and TRBJ1-2; possible D gene TRBD1, 6 bases. The clonotype was recovered from a woman aged 18-35 years with stable Graves' hyperthyroidism. Some clones in this sample may be carry-over from other donors' samples. What was sequenced was peripheral blood. The CDR3 sequence: CASSLHGTGTYYGYTF. CDR3 coding DNA: TGTGCCAGCAGTCTGCATGGGACCGGGACATACTATGGCTACACCTTC.